Listed here is a single TCR beta chain. Antigen: not known. The data originate from a study of blood T cells in healthy people across ages. The study, taken as a whole, reports: There were more naive CD4+ cells and higher diversity in long-lived donors than in aged donors.

V was pared by 4 bases and J by 3 bases, with 10 bases of the junction left unmatched. CDR1 and CDR2 (germline): SGHRS, YFSETQ. This CDR3 spans 16 amino acids. Sample-barcoded 5' priming and a J-beta primer mix drove a second PCR of roughly 7 to 11 cycles. Each CDR3 protein gets one entry after TCRdb re-called the 5' RACE reads with MiXCR. The table records 600,000 to 1,000,000 distinct CDR3 sequences, approximately 25% of them present only once. In addition, the sample was reused for a study of T cells of mothers and their children. That paper notes: It was observed that no persistent microchimeric T cell clones could be detected.

V gene TRBV5-1 combines with J gene TRBJ2-3; TRBD1 matches 8 bases. The sequenced sample consisted of blood. The source is a boy aged 5-17 years in good health. CDR3 in amino acids: CASSNTPGQATDTQYF. In DNA, the CDR3 is TGCGCCAGCAGCAACACACCGGGACAGGCGACAGATACGCAGTATTTT. Full variable domain (outside the CDR3, taken from reference TRBV5-1 and TRBJ2-3): KAGVTQTPRYLIKTRGQQVTLSCSPISGHRSVSWYQQTPGQGLQFLFEYFSETQRNKGNFPGRFSGRQFSNSRSEMNVSTLELGDSALYLCASSNTPGQATDTQYFGPGTRLTVL.